A selection of T cell receptor beta chains follows, all from one sample in a study of cytomegalovirus exposure and HLA in healthy donors. Here immunoSEQ multiplex PCR was the method, and the copy in TCRdb shows in-frame clones only, minus some. The data hold under 200,000 clones, with 75% to 80% observed a single time. Sequencing was done on a sample of PBMCs. The source of these receptors is a man aged 45-60 years in good health and CMV-seropositive. Both conserved end residues are part of each CDR3. D genes are given only for firm matches. The size of a clone is reported for some rows only, either as once, few or many, or as a class for expanded clones.

D	V	size	J	DNA	CDR3
-	TRBV6-6	-	TRBJ1-2	TGTGCCAGCAGTTACGGGCAGGCGAAAAACTATGGCTACACCTTC	CASSYGQAKNYGYTF
TRBD1	TRBV5-5	-	TRBJ1-5	TGTGCCAGCAGCTTGGTTCAGGGGGGAACTCAGCCCCAGCATTTT	CASSLVQGGTQPQHF
TRBD2	TRBV5-1	-	TRBJ2-1	TGCGCCAGCGCCTGGGGACTAGCGGGGATCAAGGATGAGCAGTTCTTC	CASAWGLAGIKDEQFF
TRBD1	TRBV10-3	-	TRBJ1-1	TGTGCCATCAGTGAGTCGAACAGGGGGCATAAGAACACTGAAGCTTTCTTT	CAISESNRGHKNTEAFF
-	TRBV6-1	-	TRBJ1-5	TGTGCCAGCAGTGGTTCGCCGGGAGGGAATCAGCCCCAGCATTTT	CASSGSPGGNQPQHF
TRBD1	TRBV5-1	-	TRBJ1-4	TGCGCCAGCAGCTTGGGGGACAGGGTGGATGAAAAACTGTTTTTT	CASSLGDRVDEKLFF
TRBD1	TRBV29-1	once	TRBJ2-2	TGCAGCGTTGAAGATCCGGACAGGGGGTTCCCCGGGGAGCTGTTTTTT	CSVEDPDRGFPGELFF
TRBD1	TRBV4-1	-	TRBJ1-4	TGCGCCAGCAGCCATCCCCGGACAGGGGCCAGAGCAACTAATGAAAAACTGTTTTTT	CASSHPRTGARATNEKLFF
-	TRBV27	-	TRBJ1-2	TGTGCCAGCAGCTCCGGAGACAGGCCCTATGGCTACACCTTC	CASSSGDRPYGYTF
-	TRBV18	-	TRBJ1-2	TGTGCCAGCTCCTCGAACGGCTATGGCTACACCTTC	CASSSNGYGYTF
-	TRBV6-5	-	TRBJ1-6	TGTGCCAGCACCGATCCGGGGGTGGATTCACCCCTCCACTTT	CASTDPGVDSPLHF
-	TRBV4-1	-	TRBJ1-3	TGCGCCAGCAGCCAAGATCGGGGAAACACCATATATTTT	CASSQDRGNTIYF
-	TRBV6-1	-	TRBJ1-1	TGTGCCAGCAGTGAAGAAGGAGGTATGAACACTGAAGCTTTCTTT	CASSEEGGMNTEAFF
-	TRBV7-9	-	TRBJ1-1	TGTGCCAGCAGCTTAGAGTTCAGCGGGACTGAAGCTTTCTTT	CASSLEFSGTEAFF
-	TRBV25-1	-	TRBJ1-6	TGTGCCAGCAGTAGACTGGAGCTTGTTAATTCACCCCTCCACTTT	CASSRLELVNSPLHF
-	TRBV15	-	TRBJ2-2	TGTGCCACCAGCAGCGGAGACACCGGGGAGCTGTTTTTT	CATSSGDTGELFF
TRBD1	TRBV7-3	-	TRBJ1-6	TGTGCCAGCAGCCAAACAGGGGGGCCTGGATCACCCCTCCACTTT	CASSQTGGPGSPLHF
-	TRBV5-4	-	TRBJ2-2	TGTGCCAGCAGCCCCTGGGGGGCGAACACCGGGGAGCTGTTTTTT	CASSPWGANTGELFF
-	TRBV9	-	TRBJ1-2	TGTGCCAGCAGCGTCGCCAGAAATTATGGCTACACCTTC	CASSVARNYGYTF
TRBD1	TRBV14	-	TRBJ2-1	TGTGCCAGCAGCCAACGGGACAGGGGGAGGGAGCAGTTCTTC	CASSQRDRGREQFF
-	TRBV5-1	-	TRBJ2-4	TGCGCCAGCAGCTCCCCCGGGGACACCCTAAACATTCAGTACTTC	CASSSPGDTLNIQYF
-	TRBV7-2	-	TRBJ2-7	TGTGCCAGCAGCTCCGCCTACGAGCAGTACTTC	CASSSAYEQYF
TRBD2	TRBV4-1	-	TRBJ2-1	TGCGCCAGCAGCCATTTAGCGGGTGAGCAGTTCTTC	CASSHLAGEQFF
TRBD1	TRBV7-2	-	TRBJ1-5	TGTGCCAGCAGCTTAGAGGGACAGGGCTACGGTCAGCCCCAGCATTTT	CASSLEGQGYGQPQHF
-	TRBV5-4	-	TRBJ2-1	TGTGCCAGCAGCTTGGAAGGGGCCCGCGCCCATGAGCAGTTCTTC	CASSLEGARAHEQFF
TRBD1	TRBV5-1	-	TRBJ2-1	TGCGCCAGCAGCTCGGATCAGGGGGCTTCCTACAATGAGCAGTTCTTC	CASSSDQGASYNEQFF
-	TRBV5-5	-	TRBJ2-5	TGTGCCAGCAGCCCCTTCGGCGGGGAATTCCCCGTACCAGAGACCCAGTACTTC	CASSPFGGEFPVPETQYF
TRBD1	TRBV28	-	TRBJ1-2	TGTGCCAGCAGTGAGACAGGGCGTTTGAATGGCTACACCTTC	CASSETGRLNGYTF
-	TRBV5-1	-	TRBJ1-4	TGCGCCAGCAGCTTGGTGTCGGGTTATGGGGAAAAACTGTTTTTT	CASSLVSGYGEKLFF
-	TRBV18	once	TRBJ1-5	TGTGCCAGCTCACCTAACAGCAATAGCAATCAGCCCCAGCATTTT	CASSPNSNSNQPQHF
TRBD1	TRBV7-9	-	TRBJ2-2	TGTGCCAGCAGTCGGAAGTTACATACAGGGGGCGACACCGGGGAGCTGTTTTTT	CASSRKLHTGGDTGELFF
TRBD1	TRBV7-8	few	TRBJ1-5	TGTGCCAGCAGCTTATCAGGGGGCATTGGCCAGCCCCAGCATTTT	CASSLSGGIGQPQHF
-	TRBV6-1	-	TRBJ1-5	TGTGCCAGCAGTGAAGGAGGGAAGGGCAATCAGCCCCAGCATTTT	CASSEGGKGNQPQHF
-	TRBV5-1	-	TRBJ2-5	TGCGCCAGCAACACCCGGGGGGCTGGAGAGACCCAGTACTTC	CASNTRGAGETQYF
TRBD1	TRBV5-6	-	TRBJ2-1	TGTGCCAGCAGTCGGGACAGGTGGAATGAGCAGTTCTTC	CASSRDRWNEQFF
-	TRBV28	-	TRBJ1-5	TGTGCCAGCAGTCTGGCGGGGGGGGGTAGACAGCCCCAGCATTTT	CASSLAGGGRQPQHF
-	TRBV28	once	TRBJ2-1	TGTGCCAGCAGTTTATACAGGGACCACAATGAGCAGTTCTTC	CASSLYRDHNEQFF
-	TRBV6-6	-	TRBJ2-5	TGTGCCAGCAGTACCGGACAGAGTTCTCAAGAGACCCAGTACTTC	CASSTGQSSQETQYF
TRBD1	TRBV5-4	-	TRBJ1-6	TGTGCCAGCAGCCTGCAGGGGGCAGGTTCACCCCTCCACTTT	CASSLQGAGSPLHF
-	TRBV10-2	-	TRBJ2-1	TGCGCCAGCGGCCGGGAGAGCTCCTACAATGAGCAGTTCTTC	CASGRESSYNEQFF